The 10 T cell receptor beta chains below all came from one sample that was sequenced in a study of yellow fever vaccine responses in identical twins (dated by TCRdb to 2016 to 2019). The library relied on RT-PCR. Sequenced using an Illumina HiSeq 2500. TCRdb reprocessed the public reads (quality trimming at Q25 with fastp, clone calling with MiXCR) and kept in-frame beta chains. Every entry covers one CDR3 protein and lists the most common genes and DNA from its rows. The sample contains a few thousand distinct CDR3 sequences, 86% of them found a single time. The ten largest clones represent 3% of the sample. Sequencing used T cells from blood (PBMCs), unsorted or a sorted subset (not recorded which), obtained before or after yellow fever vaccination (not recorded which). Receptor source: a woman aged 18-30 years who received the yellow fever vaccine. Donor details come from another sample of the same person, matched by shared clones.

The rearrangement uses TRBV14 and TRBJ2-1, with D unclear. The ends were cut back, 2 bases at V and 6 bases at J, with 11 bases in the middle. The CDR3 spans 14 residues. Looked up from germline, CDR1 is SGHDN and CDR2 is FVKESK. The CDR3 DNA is TGTGCCAGCAGCCAACCCTCCCGTCCCAATGAGCAGTTCTTC. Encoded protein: CASSQPSRPNEQFF.

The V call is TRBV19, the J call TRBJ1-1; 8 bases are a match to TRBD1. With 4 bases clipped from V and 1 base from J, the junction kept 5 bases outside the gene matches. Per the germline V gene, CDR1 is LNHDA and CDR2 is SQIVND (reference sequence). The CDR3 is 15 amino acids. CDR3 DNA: TGTGCCAGTAGTACTCCGGGACAGGCGAACACTGAAGCTTTCTTT. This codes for CASSTPGQANTEAFF.

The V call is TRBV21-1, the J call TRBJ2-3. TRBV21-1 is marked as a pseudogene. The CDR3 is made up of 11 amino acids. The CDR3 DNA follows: TGTGCCAGCAGCACGGAAGATACGCAGTATTTT. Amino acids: CASSTEDTQYF.

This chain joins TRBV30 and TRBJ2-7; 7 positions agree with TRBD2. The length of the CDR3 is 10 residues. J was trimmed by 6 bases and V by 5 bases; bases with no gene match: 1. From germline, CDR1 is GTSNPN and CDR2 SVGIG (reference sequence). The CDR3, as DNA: TGTGCCTGGGGGGGGGTCGAGCAGTACTTC. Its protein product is CAWGGVEQYF. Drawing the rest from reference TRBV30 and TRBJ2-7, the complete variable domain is SQTIHQWPATLVQPVGSPLSLECTVEGTSNPNLYWYRQAAGRGLQLLFYSVGIGQISSEVPQNLSASRPQDRQFILSSKKLLLSDSGFYLCAWGGVEQYFGPGTRLTVT.

Here the CDR3 reads CATGGTANNEQFF. The CDR3 region has the DNA TGTGCCACCGGTGGGACGGCGAACAATGAGCAGTTCTTC. V gene TRBV24-1 combines with J gene TRBJ2-1; possibly TRBD1 or TRBD2 for D (5 bases each). V was cut by 9 bases and J by 5 bases, with 13 bases left in between. The CDR3 extends over 13 amino acids. The V gene's germline CDR1 is KGHDR and CDR2 SFDVKD.

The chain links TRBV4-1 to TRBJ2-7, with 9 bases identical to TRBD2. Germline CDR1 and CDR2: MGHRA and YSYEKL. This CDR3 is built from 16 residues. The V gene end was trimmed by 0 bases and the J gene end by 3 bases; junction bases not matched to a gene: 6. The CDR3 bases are TGCGCCAGCAGCCAAGATGGTAGCGGGGGAATCTACGAGCAGTACTTC. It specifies CASSQDGSGGIYEQYF.

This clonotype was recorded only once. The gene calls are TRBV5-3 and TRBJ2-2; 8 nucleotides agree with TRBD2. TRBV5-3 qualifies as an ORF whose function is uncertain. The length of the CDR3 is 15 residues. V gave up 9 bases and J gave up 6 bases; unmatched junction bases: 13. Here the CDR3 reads CATKARPGGSGELFF. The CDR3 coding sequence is TGTGCCACAAAAGCCCGTCCGGGAGGGTCCGGGGAGCTGTTTTTT.

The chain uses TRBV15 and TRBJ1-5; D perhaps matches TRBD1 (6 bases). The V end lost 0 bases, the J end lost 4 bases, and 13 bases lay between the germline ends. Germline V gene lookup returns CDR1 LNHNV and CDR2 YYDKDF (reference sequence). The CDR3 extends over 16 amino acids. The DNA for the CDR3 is TGTGCCACCAGCAGAGATTCGGGGGCGAGTAATCAGCCCCAGCATTTT. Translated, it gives CATSRDSGASNQPQHF.

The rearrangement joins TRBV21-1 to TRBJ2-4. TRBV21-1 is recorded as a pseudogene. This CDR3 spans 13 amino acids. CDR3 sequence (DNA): TGTGCCAGTGATAAGCTAGCCAAAAACATTCAGTACTTC. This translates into CASDKLAKNIQYF.

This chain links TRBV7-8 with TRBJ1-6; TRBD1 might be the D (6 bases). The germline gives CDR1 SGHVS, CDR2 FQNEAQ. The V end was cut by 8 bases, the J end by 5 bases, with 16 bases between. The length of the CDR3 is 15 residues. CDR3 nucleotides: TGTGCCAGCGCTTGGGGGGGGCTGGATAATTCACCCCTCCACTTT. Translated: CASAWGGLDNSPLHF.